A selection of T cell receptor beta chains follows, all from one sample in a study of tumour-infiltrating T cells in Burkitt lymphoma. TCRdb's copy holds only in-frame clones and misses some; the assay was immunoSEQ multiplex PCR. Among about 6,300 clones, 10% were seen once, and the ten largest hold approximately 2.4%. Source material: tumor tissue. These receptors all stem from a human donor with diffuse large B-cell lymphoma. Both conserved end residues are part of each CDR3. D genes are given only for firm matches. Clone size is not always given. Where it is, it says once, few, many or a class for expanded clones.

d_call	j_call	v_call	clone_size	cdr3_aa	cdr3_nt
TRBD2	TRBJ2-5	TRBV29-1	few	CSVEVGASGGETQYF	TGCAGCGTTGAAGTAGGGGCCTCGGGAGGGGAGACCCAGTACTTC
TRBD1	TRBJ1-5	TRBV30	-	CAWSVDRAGQPQHF	TGTGCCTGGAGCGTAGACAGGGCGGGGCAGCCCCAGCATTTT
-	TRBJ2-1	TRBV6-5	few	CASSYSRQYNEQFF	TGTGCCAGCAGTTACTCGAGACAGTACAATGAGCAGTTCTTC
-	TRBJ2-7	TRBV19	few	CASSPRTGISYEQYF	TGTGCCAGTAGTCCAAGGACGGGAATCTCCTACGAGCAGTACTTC
TRBD1	TRBJ1-6	TRBV19	-	CASSRTGNSPLHF	TGTGCCAGTAGCCGGACAGGGAATTCACCCCTCCACTTT
-	TRBJ1-6	TRBV28	-	CASTPRSALNSPLHF	TGTGCCAGCACTCCGCGCAGCGCGCTAAATTCACCCCTCCACTTT
TRBD1	TRBJ2-5	TRBV29-1	-	CSVPSWTGGRETQYF	TGCAGCGTCCCATCCTGGACAGGGGGCCGAGAGACCCAGTACTTC
TRBD1	TRBJ2-2	TRBV9	few	CASSSRDRVNTGELFF	TGTGCCAGCAGCTCCCGTGACAGGGTGAACACCGGGGAGCTGTTTTTT
-	TRBJ1-3	TRBV15	-	CATSRDWGAITGNTIYF	TGTGCCACCAGCAGAGATTGGGGTGCCATAACTGGAAACACCATATATTTT
TRBD1	TRBJ1-1	TRBV7-9	-	CASSFGTGADTEAFF	TGTGCCAGCAGCTTTGGGACAGGGGCTGACACTGAAGCTTTCTTT
-	TRBJ2-1	TRBV29-1	few	CSGGFDEQFF	TGCAGCGGAGGTTTCGATGAGCAGTTCTTC
TRBD1	TRBJ1-5	TRBV6-1	few	CASSEGRGWQPQHF	TGTGCCAGCAGTGAAGGCAGGGGGTGGCAGCCCCAGCATTTT
TRBD1	TRBJ2-3	TRBV5-1	-	CASSLGRDRAGDTQYF	TGCGCCAGCAGCTTGGGCCGGGACAGGGCAGGAGATACGCAGTATTTT
-	TRBJ1-2	TRBV6-1	few	CASSRGGYTF	TGTGCCAGCAGTCGGGGAGGCTACACCTTC
TRBD1	TRBJ2-5	TRBV5-1	-	CASSTGQGAEETQYF	TGCGCCAGCAGCACTGGACAGGGGGCCGAAGAGACCCAGTACTTC
-	TRBJ2-3	TRBV6-5	few	CASSPTPTTDTQYF	TGTGCCAGCAGTCCGACACCGACCACAGATACGCAGTATTTT
TRBD2	TRBJ2-3	TRBV28	-	CASTSGRMGDTQYF	TGTGCCAGCACTAGCGGGCGGATGGGGGATACGCAGTATTTT
TRBD2	TRBJ2-7	TRBV6-1	few	CASNGGGAGDEQYF	TGTGCCAGCAACGGCGGGGGGGCGGGAGACGAGCAGTACTTC
-	TRBJ1-2	TRBV19	-	CASSIGMDYGYTF	TGTGCCAGTAGTATAGGAATGGACTATGGCTACACCTTC
-	TRBJ2-7	TRBV9	few	CASSVAPGDYEQYF	TGTGCCAGCAGCGTAGCTCCAGGGGACTACGAGCAGTACTTC
TRBD1	TRBJ2-2	TRBV6-5	few	CASRPTGGGTGELFF	TGTGCCAGCAGACCGACAGGGGGCGGAACCGGGGAGCTGTTTTTT
-	TRBJ2-5	TRBV2	-	CASSPGPGAQETQYF	TGTGCCAGCAGTCCTGGACCAGGGGCCCAAGAGACCCAGTACTTC
-	TRBJ1-1	TRBV21-1	-	CAIERVGTEAFF	TGTGCCATAGAACGTGTTGGCACTGAAGCTTTCTTT
TRBD1	TRBJ1-1	TRBV6-1	-	CASSGQGANTEAFF	TGTGCCAGCAGTGGTCAGGGGGCAAACACTGAAGCTTTCTTT
-	TRBJ2-3	TRBV27	-	CASSLADTQYF	TGTGCCAGCAGTTTAGCAGATACGCAGTATTTT
-	TRBJ1-5	TRBV10-1	-	CASSEHRLGQPQHF	TGCGCCAGCAGTGAACACAGGCTTGGGCAGCCCCAGCATTTT
-	TRBJ1-1	TRBV2	few	CASSIDPDLNTEAFF	TGTGCCAGCAGCATCGATCCAGACTTGAACACTGAAGCTTTCTTT
-	TRBJ1-1	TRBV19	few	CASKKGLTEAFF	TGTGCCAGTAAGAAGGGGCTCACTGAAGCTTTCTTT
TRBD1	TRBJ1-1	TRBV9	-	CASSGRQGKAFF	TGTGCCAGCAGCGGGAGACAGGGCAAAGCTTTCTTT